Presented here are 18 T cell receptor beta chains from one specimen sequenced in a study of T-cell memory formation after mild COVID-19. MiXCR was run by TCRdb on the 5' RACE reads, yielding one entry per CDR3 protein. The data contain 250,000 to 300,000 distinct CDR3 sequences, 15% to 20% of them singletons. The specimen sequenced was PBMCs or a T cell subset sorted from them (not recorded which). Receptor source: a young man who had mild COVID-19 (a few samples of this study predate the infection). Cell type and time point are not known.

This clonotype has only a few counts. This sequence joins TRBV7-2 and TRBJ1-3; no definite D call. CDR1 SGHTA and CDR2 FQGNSA come from the germline V gene. The CDR3 runs 12 residues. The V gene lost 6 bases and the J gene lost 9 bases, with 12 bases spanning the gap. CDR3 nucleotides: TGTGCCAGCAGTCAAGTCGGGGTCACCATATATTTT. Translation gives CASSQVGVTIYF.

The chain has TRBV7-2 and TRBJ2-1, with 9 positions matching TRBD2. The CDR3 is 15 amino acids. V lost 6 bases, J lost 4 bases, and 7 bases stayed unmatched. CDR1 and CDR2 (germline): SGHTA, FQGNSA. The CDR3 nucleotides read TGTGCCAGCAGACCCGCGGGGGGGATTTACAATGAGCAGTTCTTC. Protein product: CASRPAGGIYNEQFF.

V usage is TRBV12-3 or TRBV12-4 and J usage is TRBJ1-1, with 7 nucleotides matching TRBD1. The CDR3 is made up of 11 amino acids. The trim removed 6 bases at V and 10 bases at J, leaving 5 bases unmatched. In DNA form, the CDR3 reads TGTGCCAGCAGCCGACAGGGTCCAGCTTTCTTT. Translating gives CASSRQGPAFF.

This sequence joins TRBV11-2 and TRBJ2-1; D tentatively fits TRBD1 or TRBD2 (6 bases each). The CDR3 consists of 17 residues. The V end was cut by 1 base, the J end by 7 bases, with 20 bases between. Germline values: CDR1 SGHAT, CDR2 FQNNGV. The DNA for the CDR3 is TGTGCCAGCAGCTTAGGGTCCCGGGGGCTAGGGTGGAATGAGCAGTTCTTC. This encodes CASSLGSRGLGWNEQFF.

A word on this clonotype: The junction shows a germline mismatch at one end, possibly a read error. V is TRBV9 and J is TRBJ1-5; D perhaps matches TRBD1 (5 bases). CDR3 length: 17 amino acids. Germline assignment: CDR1 SGDLS and CDR2 YYNGEE. The CDR3: CASSVGWGFDSDQLQHF. The CDR3 region has the DNA TGTGCCAGCAGCGTAGGCTGGGGGTTCGACAGTGATCAGCTCCAGCATTTT.

J is TRBJ2-2 and V is TRBV5-1, with no clear D. There are 16 residues in the CDR3. CDR1 and CDR2 from the germline V gene are SGHRS and YFSETQ. The V end was cut by 3 bases, the J end by 0 bases, with 12 bases between. The CDR3: CASSSQVPSNTGELFF. The CDR3 DNA is TGCGCCAGCAGCTCTCAGGTCCCGTCGAACACCGGGGAGCTGTTTTTT.

The J gene is TRBJ1-2, the V gene TRBV6-1; D uncertain. Germline CDR1 is MNHNS and CDR2 is SASEGT. The V and J ends lost 4 bases and 2 bases respectively, with 8 bases between them. The CDR3 sequence is 13 residues long. In DNA, the CDR3 is TGTGCCAGCAGTGTGAAGGTGAACTATGGCTACACCTTC. It specifies CASSVKVNYGYTF.

The chain couples TRBV5-1 to TRBJ2-1; a weak D match, TRBD2 (6 bases). Trimming stripped 3 bases from V and 7 bases from J, with 23 bases between. Per the germline V gene, CDR1 is SGHRS and CDR2 is YFSETQ. The CDR3 loop spans 17 amino acids. This chain's CDR3 is CASSWPYVAEKLNEQFF. CDR3 sequence (DNA): TGCGCCAGCAGCTGGCCCTATGTAGCGGAAAAGCTGAATGAGCAGTTCTTC.

This clonotype was counted a few times. The chain links TRBV14 to TRBJ2-2, with D hard to call. The V and J ends lost 0 bases and 5 bases respectively, with 10 bases between them. Germline lookup yields CDR1 SGHDN and CDR2 FVKESK. CDR3 size: 15 residues. CDR3 sequence: CASSQDIGRTGELFF. Written as DNA, the CDR3 is TGTGCCAGCAGCCAAGATATTGGAAGGACCGGGGAGCTGTTTTTT. Looking up the rest from reference TRBV14 and TRBJ2-2 gives the full variable domain: EAGVTQFPSHSVIEKGQTVTLRCDPISGHDNLYWYRRVMGKEIKFLLHFVKESKQDESGMPNNRFLAERTGGTYSTLKVQPAELEDSGVYFCASSQDIGRTGELFFGEGSRLTVL.

This clonotype has only a few counts. The chain recombines TRBV6-2 or TRBV6-3 with TRBJ1-5, with 7 bases that match TRBD1. This CDR3 region has 15 residues. V dropped 7 bases and J dropped 8; count of bases not matched to a gene: 14. Looked up from germline, CDR1 is MNHEY and CDR2 is SVGEGT. The CDR3 DNA is TGTGCCAGCACCTCAACGTCGACAGGGTCGGAGCCCCAGCATTTT. Its translation is CASTSTSTGSEPQHF.

V usage is TRBV4-1 and J usage is TRBJ2-7; D gene unclear. The CDR3 is 14 amino acids. Germline V gene sequence: CDR1 MGHRA, CDR2 YSYEKL. Trimming cost V 6 bases and J 3 bases, with 15 bases left between them. CDR3 in amino acids: CASRAGAVDYEQYV. The CDR3 DNA is TGCGCCAGCAGAGCCGGTGCAGTCGACTACGAGCAGTACGTC.

The genes are TRBV20-1 and TRBJ2-7, with 7 positions matching TRBD2. This CDR3 has 16 amino acids. CDR1 is DFQATT and CDR2 is SNEGSKA in the germline V gene (reference sequence). Germline trimming cut 5 bases from V and 0 bases from J; bases unmatched to any gene: 13. CDR3 in amino acids: CSAPRGWGGSSYEQYF. The DNA for the CDR3 is TGCAGTGCTCCACGGGGTTGGGGGGGGAGCTCCTACGAGCAGTACTTC.

The gene calls are TRBV4-3 and TRBJ2-5; unclear D gene. The CDR3 extends over 13 amino acids. The V gene's germline CDR1 is LGHNA and CDR2 YSLEER. V was pared by 0 bases and J by 2 bases, with 4 bases between. CDR3 in amino acids: CASSQDSQETQYF. The CDR3 nucleotides read TGCGCCAGCAGCCAAGACAGTCAAGAGACCCAGTACTTC.

This chain uses TRBV7-9 with TRBJ2-5; 7 bases are a match to TRBD2. The germline V gene encodes CDR1 SEHNR and CDR2 FQNEAQ (reference sequence). The V segment lost 8 bases and the J segment 3 bases; nucleotides outside the gene matches: 6. There are 13 residues in the CDR3. This CDR3 reads CASRTSAEETQYF. The DNA of the CDR3 is TGTGCCAGCCGTACTAGCGCAGAAGAGACCCAGTACTTC.

The chain couples TRBV20-1 to TRBJ2-7; 8 bases fit TRBD2. The CDR3 is made up of 14 amino acids. Trimming removed 0 bases from V and 5 bases from J; junction bases left unmatched: 6. Germline CDR1 is DFQATT and CDR2 is SNEGSKA (reference sequence). This CDR3 is CSARDPAGGDEQYF. The CDR3 DNA reads as TGCAGTGCTAGAGACCCCGCGGGGGGCGACGAGCAGTACTTC.

The chain is built from TRBV7-2 and TRBJ2-3, with a possible D match to TRBD2 (6 bases). Trimming pared 4 bases from V and 8 bases from J, leaving 13 bases between. The CDR3 runs 13 residues. Germline CDR1 SGHTA, CDR2 FQGNSA. The CDR3 sequence is CASSSGGSTTQYF. CDR3 DNA: TGTGCCAGCAGCTCAGGAGGGAGTACTACGCAGTATTTT.

This chain connects TRBV21-1 to TRBJ2-1; the listed D gene, TRBD1, was not tested against the DNA. TRBV21-1 is given as a pseudogene. The CDR3 extends over 14 amino acids. CDR3 in amino acids: CASCYRETYNEQFF. CDR3 in DNA: TGTGCCAGCTGCTACAGGGAAACCTACAATGAGCAGTTCTTC.

The chain uses TRBV15 and TRBJ1-3, with D possibly matching TRBD1 (6 bases). Germline V gene lookup returns CDR1 LNHNV and CDR2 YYDKDF (reference sequence). The CDR3 is 17 amino acids. Trimming removed 1 base at V and 0 bases at J, with 13 bases between. This CDR3 is CATSRGGGGTSGNTIYF. The CDR3, as DNA: TGTGCCACCAGCAGAGGTGGAGGGGGTACCTCTGGAAACACCATATATTTT.